One and the same sample provided the 4 T cell receptor beta chains below, sequenced in a study of blood T cell repertoires in COVID-19 (dated by TCRdb to 2019 to 2021). Libraries were made using the immunoSEQ multiplex PCR assay. TCRdb mirrors the immuneACCESS table, restricted to in-frame sequences. Some clones are absent from its copies; in checked studies, under half trace to an unresolved V gene, and the reason for the others is unknown. For this sample the table gives 250,000 to 400,000 clones, of which 88% were detected only once. Of the sample, 1.5% to 2% is held by the ten largest clones. Sequences were obtained from peripheral blood. The receptors derive from a woman in her twenties or thirties with COVID-19, enrolled during active disease.

The chain joins TRBV5-1 to TRBJ1-1; D not certain. Trimming removed 0 bases from V and 7 bases from J, with 16 bases in between. The CDR3 runs to 15 residues. The germline V gene encodes CDR1 SGHRS and CDR2 YFSETQ. The CDR3 nucleotides read TGCGCCAGCAGCTTGGTTCCCCCTATAACTAGTGAAGCTTTCTTT. The encoded protein is CASSLVPPITSEAFF.

The chain joins TRBV20-1 to TRBJ1-1, with D hard to call. CDR3 length equals 14 residues. CDR1 DFQATT and CDR2 SNEGSKA come from the germline V gene (reference sequence). V was pared by 3 bases and J by 3 bases, with 14 bases between. The CDR3 protein is CSASIRRRDTEAFF. The CDR3 nucleotides are TGCAGTGCTAGTATTCGGAGGAGGGACACTGAAGCTTTCTTT.

The genes are TRBV6-1 and TRBJ1-4; possibly TRBD1 for D (6 bases). CDR3 length: 16 amino acids. The germline CDR1 and CDR2 sequences are MNHNS and SASEGT. V lost 3 bases and J lost 0, with 11 bases in between. The CDR3 loop is CASSEQGIPTNEKLFF. The CDR3 DNA follows: TGTGCCAGCAGTGAGCAGGGGATCCCAACTAATGAAAAACTGTTTTTT.

The chain is built from TRBV6-6 and TRBJ2-3; 7 nucleotides agree with TRBD2. Germline CDR1 is MNHNY and CDR2 is SVGAGI (reference sequence). This CDR3 region has 17 residues. The V segment lost 5 bases and the J segment 0 bases; nucleotides outside the gene matches: 11. The DNA of the CDR3 is TGTGCCAGCAGTCCATCTTGGGGGGGGACTAGCACAGATACGCAGTATTTT. Translating it yields CASSPSWGGTSTDTQYF.